This T cell receptor (beta chain) was obtained from a study of Graves' ophthalmopathy and Graves' hyperthyroidism. Investigators amplified TCR beta CDR3 regions from RNA transcripts. Following a first-round RT-PCR that used HTBI primers, a second-round multiplex PCR was carried out. One entry per CDR3 protein, called by TCRdb with MiXCR from the multiplex PCR reads. The repertoire holds 650,000 to 800,000 distinct CDR3 sequences, with roughly two fifths as singletons. Pregnancy or lactation, uncontrolled infections and other autoimmune diseases were grounds for excluding patients. A diagnosis was made from clinical symptoms together with serum thyroxine, TRAb, thyroid ultrasound and orbital computed tomography. PBMCs had their origin in fresh peripheral blood (roughly 9.3 ml). Unmatched junction bases numbered 3, after V lost 3 bases and J lost 7 bases. Germline lookup yields CDR1 KGHDR and CDR2 SFDVKD. This CDR3 has 13 residues.

Overall study findings and caveats: Also, most clonotypes expanded in the thyroid above 0.001 frequency appeared in blood.

This clonotype has ten or more counts. As yet, its antigen is unknown. What was sequenced was peripheral blood. This TCR came from an adult man with Graves' ophthalmopathy. The chain employs TRBV24-1 and TRBJ1-2; 8 positions match TRBD1. For the CDR3, the DNA is TGTGCCACCAGTGATGGACAGGGTTTTGGCTACACCTTC. Amino acids: CATSDGQGFGYTF.